One sample yielded the 3 T cell receptor beta chains listed below, sequenced in a study of cytomegalovirus exposure and HLA in healthy donors. PCR was performed using 60 Vbeta and 13 Jbeta primers. The data were produced by immunoSEQ multiplex PCR, yet TCRdb's version contains in-frame clones alone and is incomplete. The sample consists of 100,000 to 150,000 clones, over 80% of them appearing once. The material sequenced was PBMCs. The origin of the receptors is a man in his late teens or twenties in good health and CMV-seropositive.

This clone appeared a single time. In DNA form, the CDR3 reads TGTGCCAGCAGTGAATACCCAGGGGCCTACGAGCAGTACTTC. It is translated as CASSEYPGAYEQYF. The V call is TRBV25-1, the J call TRBJ2-7, with D tentatively TRBD1 (6 bases). The V gene's germline CDR1 is MGHDK and CDR2 SYGVNS. V lost 0 bases to trimming and J lost 2 bases, with 8 bases between them. The CDR3 has 14 amino acids.

The chain links TRBV6-1 to TRBJ2-1; TRBD2 matches at 7 bases. CDR1 is MNHNS, CDR2 SASEGT, per germline. V lost 11 bases and J lost 1; bases outside the gene matches: 5. The length of the CDR3 is 13 residues. This CDR3 reads CASTGGSYNEQFF. CDR3 nucleotide sequence: TGTGCCTCGACGGGGGGTTCCTACAATGAGCAGTTCTTC.

This clone appeared a single time. The chain is built from TRBV7-7 and TRBJ1-5; D unresolved. The CDR3 runs to 14 residues. The V end was cut by 3 bases, the J end by 4 bases, with 10 bases between. From germline, CDR1 is SSHAT and CDR2 FNYEAQ (reference sequence). CDR3 nucleotide sequence: TGTGCCAGCAGCTTTTTGGGAGCAAATCAGCCCCAGCATTTT. Its protein product is CASSFLGANQPQHF.